These 15 T cell receptor beta chains came from one sample sequenced in a study of T cell responses to AZD1222 COVID-19 vaccine. Repertoires were generated with immunoSEQ multiplex PCR, while TCRdb's copy carries only in-frame clones and drops some. The sample lists about 75,000 clones; approximately 90% were seen once. The material sequenced was peripheral blood, taken 28 days after the second dose of the MenACWY control vaccine. The receptor set was obtained from an adult who received the MenACWY meningococcal vaccine as a control.

The chain uses TRBV2 and TRBJ1-1, with D hard to call. With 8 bases removed from V and 0 bases from J, the gap between germline ends came to 10 bases. The CDR3 is 13 residues long. Germline CDR1 reads SNHLY; CDR2 reads FYNNEI. CDR3 region: CASVDTLNTEAFF. The CDR3 DNA reads as TGTGCCAGCGTAGACACATTGAACACTGAAGCTTTCTTT.

The chain employs TRBV3-1 (or the pseudogene TRBV3-2) and TRBJ1-1; D not resolved. The germline gives CDR1 LGHDT, CDR2 YNNKEL (reference sequence). The CDR3 is made up of 12 amino acids. Trimming removed 4 bases from V and 0 bases from J, with 3 bases in between. Here the CDR3 reads CASSRMNTEAFF. CDR3 nucleotide sequence: TGTGCCAGCAGCCGAATGAACACTGAAGCTTTCTTT.

This clone was seen only once. V gene TRBV19 combines with J gene TRBJ1-6; tentative D call: TRBD1 (5 bases). The CDR3 has 14 amino acids. Per germline, CDR1 LNHDA and CDR2 SQIVND (reference sequence). V was clipped by 7 bases and J by 10 bases, with 17 bases between them. This CDR3 reads CASTGGEEGSPLHF. The CDR3, as DNA: TGTGCCAGTACTGGTGGGGAAGAGGGGTCACCCCTCCACTTT.

The rearrangement joins TRBV6-1 to TRBJ1-5; TRBD1 is a possible D gene (5 bases). The CDR3 covers 16 residues. V lost 3 bases and J lost 2, with 14 bases in between. CDR1 and CDR2 from the germline V gene are MNHNS and SASEGT. DNA for the CDR3: TGTGCCAGCAGTGACAGGGATCTTGGGGGCAATCAGCCCCAGCATTTT. This gives the protein CASSDRDLGGNQPQHF.

The V call is TRBV19, the J call TRBJ2-1; no reliable D call. This CDR3 region has 17 residues. Trimming took off 0 bases at V and 1 base at J, with 13 bases between the two ends. In germline, CDR1 is LNHDA, CDR2 SQIVND (reference sequence). CDR3 coding DNA: TGTGCCAGTAGTATAGATCCCTTCGTTGCTTCCTACAATGAGCAGTTCTTC. This translates into CASSIDPFVASYNEQFF.

The chain recombines TRBV5-1 with TRBJ1-2; 10 positions agree with TRBD1. The junction had 3 bases not matched to a gene; V was cut back by 3 bases and J by 7 bases. CDR3 size: 13 residues. CDR1 and CDR2 from the germline V gene are SGHRS and YFSETQ. CDR3 amino acids: CASSWGTGAGYTF. CDR3 nucleotide sequence: TGCGCCAGCAGCTGGGGGACAGGGGCTGGCTACACCTTC.

V usage is TRBV28 and J usage is TRBJ2-4; 9 nucleotides match TRBD1. V was clipped by 6 bases and J by 2 bases; unmatched bases: 17. The CDR3 consists of 19 residues. Germline CDR1 is MDHEN and CDR2 is SYDVKM. CDR3 in amino acids: CASRSDRGTFADTKNIQYF. The CDR3 region has the DNA TGTGCCAGCAGAAGCGACAGGGGGACGTTCGCTGATACCAAAAACATTCAGTACTTC.

This clone was recorded only once. The gene calls are TRBV28 and TRBJ2-7; possibly TRBD1 or TRBD2 for D (5 bases each). This CDR3 region has 14 residues. The germline V gene encodes CDR1 MDHEN and CDR2 SYDVKM. V lost 5 bases and J 6 bases, leaving 17 bases between the germline ends. The CDR3 DNA sequence: TGTGCCAGCAGTCTCCTCGGGGCGACCAGCGAGCAGTACTTC. Translation: CASSLLGATSEQYF.

The J gene is TRBJ1-1, the V gene TRBV7-8, with unresolved D. The length of the CDR3 is 13 residues. V shed 1 base and J shed 3 bases, with 6 bases lying between them. Germline V gene lookup returns CDR1 SGHVS and CDR2 FQNEAQ. As DNA, the CDR3 is TGTGCCAGCAGCTTAGAGCAGTACACTGAAGCTTTCTTT. Its protein product is CASSLEQYTEAFF.

The chain combines TRBV25-1 with TRBJ1-1; 7 positions match TRBD1. This CDR3 spans 15 amino acids. Per the germline V gene, CDR1 is MGHDK and CDR2 is SYGVNS. V gave up 1 base and J gave up 4 bases; unmatched junction bases: 6. As DNA, the CDR3 is TGTGCCAGCAGTGAATCCGACAGGGTCGGCACTGAAGCTTTCTTT. It translates to CASSESDRVGTEAFF.

This rearrangement joins TRBV5-1 to TRBJ1-1, with 10 bases fitting TRBD1. Losses at the gene ends were 0 bases for V and 0 bases for J; bases not matched to a gene: 8. Germline V gene lookup returns CDR1 SGHRS and CDR2 YFSETQ. The length of the CDR3 is 18 residues. The CDR3 region is CASSLVGTGDPMNTEAFF. CDR3 nucleotide sequence: TGCGCCAGCAGCTTGGTCGGGACAGGGGACCCCATGAACACTGAAGCTTTCTTT.

V usage is TRBV13 and J usage is TRBJ2-1; 7 nucleotides agree with TRBD1. The CDR3 loop spans 15 amino acids. Germline V gene sequence: CDR1 PRHDT, CDR2 FYEKMQ (reference sequence). With V trimmed by 5 bases and J by 5 bases, 9 bases remained unmatched. CDR3 sequence reads: CASSTRQGRNNEQFF. The DNA for the CDR3 is TGTGCCAGCAGCACCAGACAGGGTAGAAACAATGAGCAGTTCTTC.

The CDR3 DNA reads TGTGCCAGCAGCCAAGGGGGCGGGGCTGCTCAGCCCCAGCATTTT. The encoded protein is CASSQGGGAAQPQHF. J is TRBJ1-5 and V is TRBV3-1 (or the pseudogene TRBV3-2), with TRBD1 as a possible D gene (5 bases). This CDR3 is built from 15 residues. Germline loops: CDR1 LGHDT, CDR2 YNNKEL (reference sequence). Trimming shortened V by 1 base and J by 6 bases, and 13 bases separated the two germline ends.

The chain couples TRBV6-5 to TRBJ1-1; tentatively, D is TRBD1 (6 bases). V was pared by 2 bases and J by 6 bases, with 16 bases between. CDR3 size: 15 residues. Germline V gene data show CDR1 as MNHEY and CDR2 as SVGAGI. The CDR3 spells CASSYPAGHLSEAFF. CDR3 nucleotide sequence: TGTGCCAGCAGTTACCCCGCGGGACACCTCTCTGAAGCTTTCTTT.

V and J are TRBV4-1 and TRBJ1-4; D gene uncertain. V lost 4 bases, J lost 1 base, and 10 bases lay in between. There are 15 residues in the CDR3. Germline CDR1 reads MGHRA; CDR2 reads YSYEKL. The DNA for the CDR3 is TGCGCCAGCAGCCTCGAAGGAGGAACTAATGAAAAACTGTTTTTT. This sequence encodes CASSLEGGTNEKLFF.